This TCR beta chain was identified during a study of T-cell reconstitution after alpha-beta-depleted transplantation in children. CDR3 length: 16 amino acids. CDR1 is MDHEN, CDR2 SYDVKM, per germline. V was pared by 6 bases and J by 7 bases, with 14 bases of the junction left unmatched. Unique molecular identifiers were built into the TCRbeta library. TCRdb fed the PCR reads into MiXCR, producing one record per CDR3 protein. The sample lists over 150,000 distinct CDR3 sequences, about 14% seen once, with under 15% in the top ten. This clonotype was seen many times. This chain uses TRBV28 with TRBJ1-1; TRBD1 matches at 10 bases. The sequencing here drew on PBMCs from the stem cell graft donor, taken from the stem cell graft. This TCR was recovered from a human donor who donated a stem cell graft to a child with acute lymphoblastic leukemia. CDR3 DNA sequence: TGTGCCAGCAGCCCAAACGGACAGGGGGGGATAGGTGAAGCTTTCTTT. Residues: CASSPNGQGGIGEAFF. The variable domain in full, with the rest retrieved from reference TRBV28 and TRBJ1-1, is DVKVTQSSRYLVKRTGEKVFLECVQDMDHENMFWYRQDPGLGLRLIYFSYDVKMKEKGDIPEGYSVSREKKERFSLILESASTNQTSMYLCASSPNGQGGIGEAFFGQGTRLTVV.